The rows below give T cell receptor beta chains drawn from one sample of a study of T cells in Graves' hyperthyroidism and ophthalmopathy. Using its own MiXCR run on the multiplex PCR reads, TCRdb lists one record per CDR3 protein. The sample contains a few hundred thousand distinct CDR3 sequences, 20% to 25% of which appear only once. Sequencing used blood. These receptors originate from a woman in her sixties or seventies with Graves' ophthalmopathy. Each CDR3 is given with its conserved first and last residue. The D gene is left open where the match is weak. Not all rows give a size; the values are once, few, many and, for expanded clones, a class.

V	J	D	size	CDR3	DNA
TRBV6-1	TRBJ2-3	TRBD1	-	CASSEAGGRSDTQYF	TGTGCCAGCAGTGAGGCAGGGGGCAGGTCAGATACGCAGTATTTT
TRBV24-1	TRBJ2-2	TRBD1	-	CATGNDRDTGKLFF	TGTGCCACCGGGAACGACAGGGACACCGGGAAGCTGTTTTTT
TRBV5-1	TRBJ1-1	-	many	CASSLGGSRSEAFF	TGCGCCAGCAGCTTGGGGGGGAGTCGATCTGAAGCTTTCTTT
TRBV20-1	TRBJ2-7	-	many	CSVPRPPRVEQYF	TGCAGTGTACCACGTCCTCCAAGGGTCGAGCAGTACTTC
TRBV24-1	TRBJ2-2	TRBD2	few	CATQRSGTSGRGWNTGELFF	TGTGCCACGCAACGCTCCGGGACTAGCGGGAGAGGGTGGAACACCGGGGAGCTGTTTTTT
TRBV2	TRBJ2-2	TRBD1	many	CASSATGLDTGELFF	TGTGCCAGCAGTGCGACAGGGCTGGACACCGGGGAGCTGTTTTTT
TRBV14	TRBJ2-7	TRBD2	few	CASSLSSGRYEQYF	TGTGCCAGCAGTTTGTCTAGCGGGAGATACGAGCAGTACTTC
TRBV5-1	TRBJ1-2	-	-	CASSLDGTGNYGYTF	TGCGCCAGCAGCTTGGACGGGACGGGAAACTATGGCTACACCTTC
TRBV27	TRBJ1-5	-	few	CASSFQAPARQPQHF	TGTGCCAGCAGTTTTCAGGCTCCGGCGAGGCAGCCCCAGCATTTT
TRBV12-3/TRBV12-4	TRBJ1-2	-	many	CASSLKGGSGKGGYTF	TGTGCCAGCAGTTTAAAGGGAGGGTCGGGCAAAGGTGGCTACACCTTC
TRBV5-1	TRBJ2-4	-	few	CASSLVVGQSHIQYF	TGCGCCAGCAGCTTGGTTGTGGGGCAGAGTCACATTCAGTACTTC
TRBV28	TRBJ2-3	TRBD1	many	CASITDRGREDTQYF	TGTGCCAGCATCACGGACAGGGGGAGAGAAGATACGCAGTATTTT
TRBV6-1	TRBJ2-7	TRBD2	few	CASSPAGGGHYEQYF	TGTGCCAGCAGTCCGGCGGGGGGGGGTCACTACGAGCAGTACTTC
TRBV6-2/TRBV6-3	TRBJ2-3	TRBD2	-	CASSYGAGIGRGLSDTQYF	TGTGCCAGCAGTTATGGAGCGGGAATAGGCAGAGGTCTATCAGATACGCAGTATTTT
TRBV3-1	TRBJ1-3	-	few	CASSPGTNSGNTIYF	TGTGCCAGCAGCCCCGGTACAAACTCTGGAAACACCATATATTTT
TRBV6-1	TRBJ2-7	-	many	CASSPNPYEQYF	TGTGCCAGCAGTCCCAACCCCTACGAGCAGTACTTC
TRBV3-1	TRBJ2-2	-	few	CASSQITWSGELFF	TGTGCCAGCAGCCAAATTACGTGGTCCGGGGAGCTGTTTTTT
TRBV2	TRBJ1-1	-	few	CASTGGATNTEAFF	TGTGCCAGCACTGGGGGGGCGACGAACACTGAAGCTTTCTTT
TRBV6-2/TRBV6-3	TRBJ2-1	TRBD2	few	CASSYSSSGVSSYNEQFF	TGTGCCAGCAGTTACTCGTCTAGCGGGGTTAGCTCCTACAATGAGCAGTTCTTC
TRBV5-1	TRBJ2-5	TRBD1	-	CASSPSVRQGGETQYF	TGCGCCAGCAGCCCTTCTGTGAGACAGGGGGGGGAGACCCAGTACTTC
TRBV3-1	TRBJ1-2	-	-	CASSQSGGYGYTF	TGTGCCAGCAGCCAATCGGGCGGCTATGGCTACACCTTC
TRBV25-1	TRBJ1-6	-	few	CASSLSGTRGYNSPLHF	TGTGCCAGCAGTCTCTCCGGGACACGAGGTTATAATTCACCCCTCCACTTT
TRBV20-1	TRBJ2-5	TRBD2	few	CSARVLGLARETQYF	TGCAGTGCTAGAGTTCTCGGACTAGCCAGAGAGACCCAGTACTTC
TRBV6-2/TRBV6-3	TRBJ2-2	TRBD2	-	CASSGRREGTGELFF	TGTGCCAGCAGTGGACGGCGGGAGGGCACCGGGGAGCTGTTTTTT
TRBV2	TRBJ1-1	-	-	CASSRDGHPNTEAFF	TGTGCCAGCAGCCGGGACGGACATCCGAACACTGAAGCTTTCTTT
TRBV27	TRBJ1-4	-	-	CASSVSFTAEKLFF	TGTGCCAGCAGCGTCAGCTTTACGGCTGAAAAACTGTTTTTT
TRBV9	TRBJ2-2	TRBD2	-	CASRPSGHTGELFF	TGTGCCAGCAGACCTAGCGGCCACACCGGGGAGCTGTTTTTT
TRBV11-2	TRBJ1-6	TRBD1	-	CASSSWTGGNSPLHF	TGTGCCAGCAGCTCGTGGACAGGGGGTAATTCACCCCTCCACTTT
TRBV20-1	TRBJ1-6	TRBD1	few	CSASWQGAGNSPLHF	TGCAGTGCTAGTTGGCAGGGGGCTGGAAATTCACCCCTCCACTTT
TRBV15	TRBJ1-5	TRBD1	-	CATSRGRGLQPQHF	TGTGCCACCAGCAGAGGAAGGGGGCTGCAGCCCCAGCATTTT
TRBV7-9	TRBJ2-2	TRBD2	few	CASSMIGRAPGELFF	TGTGCCAGCAGCATGATCGGGAGGGCCCCCGGGGAGCTGTTTTTT
TRBV6-6	TRBJ1-2	-	-	CASSYSRLGYGYTF	TGTGCCAGCAGTTACTCGAGGCTAGGCTATGGCTACACCTTC
TRBV6-4	TRBJ2-1	TRBD2	once	CASGYGGTSGRPPWFF	TGTGCCAGCGGTTACGGCGGGACTAGCGGGCGTCCCCCGTGGTTCTTC
TRBV28	TRBJ1-2	-	-	CASSLQVYGYTF	TGTGCCAGCAGTCTACAGGTATATGGCTACACCTTC
TRBV7-6	TRBJ2-2	TRBD1	few	CASSLVSGTGSTGELFF	TGTGCCAGCAGCTTAGTTTCCGGGACAGGGTCCACCGGGGAGCTGTTTTTT
TRBV3-1	TRBJ1-2	TRBD1	-	CASSYRQGEGYTF	TGTGCCAGCAGCTATAGACAGGGCGAGGGCTACACCTTC
TRBV6-1	TRBJ1-2	-	few	CASSESEGVAYGYTF	TGTGCCAGCAGTGAATCGGAGGGGGTGGCCTATGGCTACACCTTC
TRBV10-1	TRBJ1-6	-	-	CASSAAGFNSPLHF	TGCGCCAGCAGTGCTGCAGGGTTTAATTCACCCCTCCACTTT
TRBV5-1	TRBJ1-2	-	-	CASTLDGNYGYTF	TGCGCCAGCACCCTTGACGGTAACTATGGCTACACCTTC
TRBV6-1	TRBJ1-1	TRBD1	many	CASSGAGGMGTEAFF	TGTGCCAGCAGTGGAGCAGGGGGCATGGGCACTGAAGCTTTCTTT
TRBV7-3	TRBJ2-2	TRBD2	few	CASSFGLAGAFYDTGELFF	TGTGCCAGCAGCTTCGGACTAGCGGGAGCCTTCTACGACACCGGGGAGCTGTTTTTT
TRBV28	TRBJ2-2	-	many	CASTRGTGGVGELFF	TGTGCCAGCACCCGAGGGACTGGAGGGGTCGGGGAGCTGTTTTTT
TRBV11-1	TRBJ2-5	-	-	CASSSGTQETQYF	TGTGCCAGCAGCTCGGGGACACAAGAGACCCAGTACTTC
TRBV7-8	TRBJ2-7	-	few	CASSSQEGGSYEQYF	TGTGCCAGCAGCTCCCAGGAGGGGGGATCCTACGAGCAGTACTTC
TRBV7-9	TRBJ2-1	TRBD2	few	CASSSALAGAYNEQFF	TGTGCCAGCAGCTCCGCCTTAGCGGGAGCCTACAATGAGCAGTTCTTC
TRBV10-3	TRBJ2-1	TRBD2	few	CAISRIAGPPDNEQFF	TGTGCCATCAGTAGAATAGCGGGACCCCCAGACAATGAGCAGTTCTTC
TRBV6-5	TRBJ2-1	-	few	CASSYSPGSRYNEQFF	TGTGCCAGCAGTTACTCGCCAGGGAGCAGATACAATGAGCAGTTCTTC
TRBV19	TRBJ2-3	-	-	CASSIDLGTHTDTQYF	TGTGCCAGTAGTATAGATCTCGGGACCCATACAGATACGCAGTATTTT
TRBV6-2/TRBV6-3	TRBJ2-2	-	few	CASSLTGQPPRELFF	TGTGCCAGCAGTCTAACGGGACAACCTCCCCGGGAGCTGTTTTTT
TRBV3-1	TRBJ2-2	-	few	CASSQDLQRSGELFF	TGTGCCAGCAGCCAAGATCTACAACGGTCCGGGGAGCTGTTTTTT
TRBV30	TRBJ2-5	-	many	CAWSANRDWETQYF	TGTGCCTGGAGTGCCAACAGGGATTGGGAGACCCAGTACTTC
TRBV24-1	TRBJ1-1	-	few	CATSDSYGTEAFF	TGTGCCACCAGTGATTCCTATGGGACTGAAGCTTTCTTT
TRBV12-3/TRBV12-4	TRBJ2-7	-	many	CASSRGTYEQYF	TGTGCCAGCAGCCGGGGTACCTACGAGCAGTACTTC
TRBV29-1	TRBJ1-4	TRBD1	-	CSVTRQGEKLFF	TGCAGCGTTACCAGACAGGGTGAAAAACTGTTTTTT
TRBV20-1	TRBJ2-7	-	few	CSARGGRREPHEQYF	TGCAGTGCTAGGGGTGGGAGGAGGGAGCCACACGAGCAGTACTTC
TRBV27	TRBJ2-1	-	-	CASSLSYGLGNEQFF	TGTGCCAGCAGTCTTTCGTATGGGCTAGGCAATGAGCAGTTCTTC
TRBV20-1	TRBJ2-7	-	-	CSATQDGSSYEQYF	TGCAGTGCCACCCAGGACGGTAGCTCCTACGAGCAGTACTTC
TRBV11-2	TRBJ2-5	-	many	CASSTTGLQETQYF	TGTGCCAGCAGCACCACAGGGCTCCAAGAGACCCAGTACTTC